This T cell receptor beta chain was captured by sequencing in a study of technical replicates of blood from a handful of donors. Germline V gene sequence: CDR1 SGHAT, CDR2 FQNNGV. Trimming stripped 2 bases from V and 5 bases from J, with 15 bases between. This CDR3 has 15 residues. The data were produced by immunoSEQ multiplex PCR, yet TCRdb's version contains in-frame clones alone and is incomplete. In the table there are some 80,000 clones, 75% to 95% of which are singletons. The receptor was isolated from a human donor in good health. V and J are TRBV11-2 and TRBJ1-2, with a weak D call TRBD1 (6 bases). Sample: T cells isolated from PBMCs. The CDR3 coding sequence is TGTGCCAGCAGCTTATCAGGGGTTGAGGTTTATGGCTACACCTTC. Its translation: CASSLSGVEVYGYTF.